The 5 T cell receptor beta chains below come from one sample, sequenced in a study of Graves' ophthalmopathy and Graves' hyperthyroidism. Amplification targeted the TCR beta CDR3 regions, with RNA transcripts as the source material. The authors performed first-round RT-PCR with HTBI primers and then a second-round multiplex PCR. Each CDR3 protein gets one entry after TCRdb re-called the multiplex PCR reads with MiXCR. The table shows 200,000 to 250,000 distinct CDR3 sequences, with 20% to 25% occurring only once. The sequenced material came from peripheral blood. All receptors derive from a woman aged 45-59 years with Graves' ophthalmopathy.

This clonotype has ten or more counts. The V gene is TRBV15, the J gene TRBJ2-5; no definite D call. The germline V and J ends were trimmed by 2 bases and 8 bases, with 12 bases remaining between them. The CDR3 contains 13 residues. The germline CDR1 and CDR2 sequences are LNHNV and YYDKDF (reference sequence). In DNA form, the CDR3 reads TGTGCCACCAGCAGAACCGGGCCGCTAACCCAGTACTTC. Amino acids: CATSRTGPLTQYF.

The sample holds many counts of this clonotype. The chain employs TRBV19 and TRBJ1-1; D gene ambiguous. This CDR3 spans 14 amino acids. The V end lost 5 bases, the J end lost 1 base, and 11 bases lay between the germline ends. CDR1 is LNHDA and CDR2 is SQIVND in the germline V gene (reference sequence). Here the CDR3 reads CASSPRPENTEAFF. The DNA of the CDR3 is TGTGCCAGTAGTCCCCGACCTGAGAACACTGAAGCTTTCTTT.

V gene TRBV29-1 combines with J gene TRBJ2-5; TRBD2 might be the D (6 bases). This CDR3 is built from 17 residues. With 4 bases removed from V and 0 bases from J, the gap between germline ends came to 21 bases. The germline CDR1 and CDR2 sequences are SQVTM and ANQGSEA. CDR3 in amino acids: CSVAGALAGRYQETQYF. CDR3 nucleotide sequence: TGCAGCGTTGCTGGGGCCTTGGCGGGGCGGTACCAAGAGACCCAGTACTTC.

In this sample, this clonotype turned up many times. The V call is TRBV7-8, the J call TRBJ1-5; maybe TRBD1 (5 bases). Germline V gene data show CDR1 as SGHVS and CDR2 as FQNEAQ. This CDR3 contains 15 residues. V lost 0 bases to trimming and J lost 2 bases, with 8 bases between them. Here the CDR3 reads CASSLAQGGNQPQHF. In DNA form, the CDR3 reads TGTGCCAGCAGCTTAGCGCAGGGAGGCAATCAGCCCCAGCATTTT.

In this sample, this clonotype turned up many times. The CDR3 protein is CSAGGSGETQYF. In DNA form, the CDR3 reads TGCAGCGCTGGCGGGAGCGGGGAGACCCAGTACTTC. The J gene is TRBJ2-5, the V gene TRBV29-1; 7 positions agree with TRBD2. Germline V gene sequence: CDR1 SQVTM, CDR2 ANQGSEA. This CDR3 contains 12 residues. Germline trimming cut 7 bases from V and 5 bases from J; bases unmatched to any gene: 7. Combining the CDR3 with reference TRBV29-1 and TRBJ2-5 gives the whole variable domain SAVISQKPSRDICQRGTSLTIQCQVDSQVTMMFWYRQQPGQSLTLIATANQGSEATYESGFVIDKFPISRPNLTFSTLTVSNMSPEDSSIYLCSAGGSGETQYFGPGTRLLVL.